The 32 T cell receptor beta chains in this list originate from one sample, sequenced in a study of T cell responses to AZD1222 COVID-19 vaccine. TCRdb keeps only in-frame clones here, not all; method: immunoSEQ multiplex PCR. The profile covers around 210,000 clones, with around 94% appearing a single time and around 1.8% taken by the ten largest. Here the sequenced sample was peripheral blood, taken 28 days after the second dose of the MenACWY control vaccine. These receptor sequences come from an adult who received the MenACWY meningococcal vaccine as a control.

This chain links TRBV7-9 with TRBJ2-2, with D possibly matching TRBD1 (6 bases). Germline V gene lookup returns CDR1 SEHNR and CDR2 FQNEAQ (reference sequence). There are 14 residues in the CDR3. V was trimmed by 2 bases and J by 9 bases, leaving 13 bases between them. CDR3 in amino acids: CASSLSGEGWELFF. CDR3 in DNA: TGTGCCAGCAGCTTATCAGGGGAAGGCTGGGAGCTGTTTTTT.

V gene TRBV14 combines with J gene TRBJ2-7, with no clear D. Per germline, CDR1 SGHDN and CDR2 FVKESK. The CDR3 extends over 13 amino acids. V lost 0 bases, J lost 6 bases, and 9 bases lay in between. CDR3 sequence reads: CASSQDLGSEQYF. As DNA, the CDR3 is TGTGCCAGCAGCCAAGATCTAGGGTCCGAGCAGTACTTC.

The chain employs TRBV6-1 and TRBJ2-7; 8 bases line up with TRBD2. V lost 3 bases and J lost 10; bases outside the gene matches: 11. The length of the CDR3 is 14 residues. From germline, CDR1 is MNHNS and CDR2 SASEGT. The CDR3 sequence is CASSEPAGTSLQYF. The CDR3 DNA follows: TGTGCCAGCAGTGAGCCCGCCGGGACTAGTTTACAGTACTTC.

The chain combines TRBV9 with TRBJ1-2, with a possible D match to TRBD1 (6 bases). The germline CDR1 and CDR2 sequences are SGDLS and YYNGEE. V was shortened by 0 bases and J by 3 bases, with 12 bases between the two germline ends. The length of the CDR3 is 15 residues. The CDR3 sequence is CASSVVGGRDYGYTF. CDR3 nucleotides: TGTGCCAGCAGCGTAGTAGGGGGGCGCGACTATGGCTACACCTTC.

The rearrangement uses TRBV7-6 and TRBJ2-7; TRBD2 agrees at 9 bases. The CDR3 has 17 residues. CDR1 is SGHVS, CDR2 FNYEAQ, per germline. Unmatched junction bases numbered 10, after V lost 1 base and J lost 3 bases. CDR3 region: CASSLGLAGIRGYEQYF. The CDR3 DNA follows: TGTGCCAGCAGCTTAGGCCTAGCGGGGATTAGAGGCTACGAGCAGTACTTC.

This clone was seen a few times. The chain recombines TRBV10-3 with TRBJ2-7; TRBD2 aligns across 7 bases. V gave up 0 bases and J gave up 3 bases; unmatched junction bases: 11. Germline V lookup: CDR1 ENHRY, CDR2 SYGVKD. The length of the CDR3 is 17 residues. DNA of the CDR3: TGTGCCATCAGTGAGTCAAGTCTAGCGGAACGAGGCTACGAGCAGTACTTC. Translation: CAISESSLAERGYEQYF.

This chain links TRBV19 with TRBJ2-3; unclear D gene. V was pared by 1 base and J by 5 bases, with 1 base between. Germline values: CDR1 LNHDA, CDR2 SQIVND (reference sequence). The CDR3 is made up of 11 amino acids. In DNA, the CDR3 is TGTGCCAGTAGTATAGTAGATACGCAGTATTTT. Encoded protein: CASSIVDTQYF.

The chain recombines TRBV7-3 with TRBJ2-2; perhaps TRBD1 as D (6 bases). The germline V gene has CDR1 SGHTA and CDR2 FQGTGA. The length of the CDR3 is 14 residues. V shed 2 bases and J shed 8 bases, with 12 bases lying between them. The CDR3 here is CASSLGLGTGELFF. The CDR3 DNA sequence: TGTGCCAGCAGCTTAGGCCTGGGGACAGGGGAGCTGTTTTTT. Together with reference TRBV7-3 and TRBJ2-2, the CDR3 gives the full variable domain: GAGVSQTPSNKVTEKGKYVELRCDPISGHTALYWYRQSLGQGPEFLIYFQGTGAADDSGLPNDRFFAVRPEGSVSTLKIQRTERGDSAVYLCASSLGLGTGELFFGEGSRLTVL.

The V and J genes are TRBV4-3 and TRBJ1-1; D uncertain. This CDR3 region has 13 residues. Germline V gene data show CDR1 as LGHNA and CDR2 as YSLEER. V lost 0 bases to trimming and J lost 5 bases, with 7 bases between them. The CDR3 protein is CASSQDRQTEAFF. CDR3 nucleotides: TGCGCCAGCAGCCAAGACCGCCAAACTGAAGCTTTCTTT.

V gene TRBV18 combines with J gene TRBJ1-2; D not resolved. The CDR3 extends over 16 amino acids. The V end was cut by 5 bases, the J end by 0 bases, with 16 bases between. The germline gives CDR1 KGHSH, CDR2 LQKENI. CDR3 sequence (DNA): TGTGCCAGCTCATCCTCGACGCAGGCAACTAACTATGGCTACACCTTC. Its protein product is CASSSSTQATNYGYTF.

This chain's CDR3 is CASSAGTGGWNEQFF. The CDR3 nucleotides are TGTGCCAGCAGTGCCGGGACAGGGGGATGGAATGAGCAGTTCTTC. This rearrangement joins TRBV2 to TRBJ2-1; 11 bases are shared with TRBD1. Germline-derived CDR1 and CDR2 are SNHLY and FYNNEI. The CDR3 sequence is 15 residues long. V shed 4 bases, J shed 7 bases, and the junction held 6 bases outside the gene matches.

The chain couples TRBV12-3 or TRBV12-4 to TRBJ2-7, with D hard to call. V gave up 5 bases and J gave up 2 bases, with 7 bases separating them. The CDR3 covers 12 residues. The CDR3 region is CASSQRPYEQYF. Written as DNA, the CDR3 is TGTGCCAGCAGTCAGAGGCCCTACGAGCAGTACTTC.

There are a few counts of this clone. The chain employs TRBV7-9 and TRBJ2-1, with D possibly being TRBD1 (6 bases). The CDR3 is 16 amino acids. V was cut by 2 bases and J by 6 bases, with 17 bases left in between. From germline, CDR1 is SEHNR and CDR2 FQNEAQ (reference sequence). CDR3 residues: CASSLSRDNYPNEQFF. The CDR3 region has the DNA TGTGCCAGCAGCTTATCCCGGGACAACTATCCCAATGAGCAGTTCTTC.

The rearrangement links TRBV30 to TRBJ1-1; possibly TRBD1 for D (5 bases). This CDR3 has 13 amino acids. Trimming left V 4 bases short and J 4 bases short, with 13 bases between. Germline V CDR1 and CDR2: GTSNPN, SVGIG (reference sequence). CDR3 loop: CAWNRGGSTEAFF. In DNA, the CDR3 is TGTGCCTGGAACCGGGGGGGAAGCACTGAAGCTTTCTTT.

This clone was recorded only once. The V call is TRBV12-5, the J call TRBJ2-1; the match to TRBD2 covers 9 bases. The CDR3 spans 15 residues. V lost 3 bases to trimming and J lost 9 bases; unmatched junction nucleotides: 9. Germline CDR1 reads LGHNT; CDR2 reads FRNRAP. The CDR3 loop reads CASGLGLAGNGEQFF. Written as DNA, the CDR3 is TGTGCTAGTGGTTTAGGGCTAGCGGGAAATGGTGAGCAGTTCTTC.

This clone was detected only once. This rearrangement joins TRBV5-1 to TRBJ2-1; D is perhaps TRBD1 or TRBD2 (6 bases each). V gave up 3 bases and J gave up 0 bases, with 10 bases separating them. The CDR3 extends over 15 amino acids. CDR1 and CDR2 from the germline V gene are SGHRS and YFSETQ. CDR3 sequence: CASSYREVSYNEQFF. The CDR3 DNA is TGCGCCAGCAGCTACAGGGAGGTCTCCTACAATGAGCAGTTCTTC.

CDR3 bases: TGTGCCACCAGTGGATCCGTGACAGACTCTAGCACAGATACGCAGTATTTT. Translation gives CATSGSVTDSSTDTQYF. The V and J genes are TRBV24-1 and TRBJ2-3; tentatively, D is TRBD1 (5 bases). The CDR3 is 17 amino acids. Trimming removed 5 bases from V and 0 bases from J, with 17 bases in between. Germline lookup yields CDR1 KGHDR and CDR2 SFDVKD.

V and J are TRBV6-1 and TRBJ1-2, with D possibly being TRBD1 (5 bases). Germline V gene sequence: CDR1 MNHNS, CDR2 SASEGT. CDR3 length equals 15 residues. V gave up 1 base and J gave up 4 bases, with 13 bases separating them. As DNA, the CDR3 is TGTGCCAGCAGTGAAGGGTTGAGGGGCCTCTATGGCTACACCTTC. Amino acid sequence: CASSEGLRGLYGYTF.

The chain carries TRBV6-5 and TRBJ2-2; D uncertain. Germline CDR1 MNHEY, CDR2 SVGAGI. Trimming shortened V by 2 bases and J by 2 bases, and 12 bases separated the two germline ends. CDR3 length: 16 residues. The CDR3 loop reads CASSYILPYNTGELFF. Here the CDR3 DNA reads TGTGCCAGCAGTTACATTCTGCCTTATAACACCGGGGAGCTGTTTTTT.

This sequence joins TRBV28 and TRBJ1-1; D is unclear. Germline CDR1 reads MDHEN; CDR2 reads SYDVKM. This CDR3 contains 12 residues. V dropped 5 bases and J dropped 4 bases, with 8 bases sitting between them. The CDR3 loop reads CASSPRLTEAFF. Here the CDR3 DNA reads TGTGCCAGCAGTCCCCGACTCACTGAAGCTTTCTTT.

This sequence joins TRBV6-5 and TRBJ2-7; weak D call: TRBD2 (5 bases). V lost 6 bases and J lost 2, with 14 bases in between. From germline, CDR1 is MNHEY and CDR2 SVGAGI. The CDR3 covers 14 residues. CDR3 sequence: CASRFEGSTYEQYF. The DNA of the CDR3 is TGTGCCAGCAGGTTTGAGGGATCGACCTACGAGCAGTACTTC.

This clone was observed a single time. V is TRBV5-4 and J is TRBJ2-1, with TRBD2 matching over 12 bases. CDR1 and CDR2 (germline): SGHNT, YYREEE (reference sequence). The CDR3 totals 16 residues. The V gene end was trimmed by 0 bases and the J gene end by 10 bases; junction bases not matched to a gene: 8. The CDR3 region has the DNA TGTGCCAGCAGCTTGGATAGCGGACTAGCGGGAATGGAGCAGTTCTTC. Translation: CASSLDSGLAGMEQFF.

This sequence joins TRBV13 and TRBJ2-5; maybe TRBD1 (7 bases). This CDR3 contains 14 residues. Deletions cut 6 bases from V and 2 bases from J, with 13 bases between. Germline CDR1 is PRHDT and CDR2 is FYEKMQ (reference sequence). The CDR3: CASRSTGRQETQYF. Here the CDR3 DNA reads TGTGCCAGCAGGTCGACAGGGAGGCAAGAGACCCAGTACTTC.

The chain links TRBV6-5 to TRBJ1-6, with D possibly being TRBD1 (5 bases). Trimming took off 0 bases at V and 7 bases at J, with 10 bases between the two ends. The CDR3 runs to 15 residues. Germline values: CDR1 MNHEY, CDR2 SVGAGI. The CDR3: CASSYSNGDNSPLHF. The CDR3, as DNA: TGTGCCAGCAGTTACTCTAACGGGGACAATTCACCCCTCCACTTT.

The rearrangement joins TRBV10-2 to TRBJ2-2; the D gene is possibly TRBD2 (6 bases). Germline V gene data show CDR1 as WSHSY and CDR2 as SAAADI. The CDR3 is 16 residues long. V dropped 2 bases and J dropped 1 base, with 11 bases sitting between them. The CDR3 region has the DNA TGCGCCAGCAGTGAGAGGGCTAGCGTGAACACCGGGGAGCTGTTTTTT. Its translation: CASSERASVNTGELFF.

This clone came up a few times. V and J are TRBV14 and TRBJ2-7; 9 nucleotides line up with TRBD1. This CDR3 is 15 amino acids long. CDR1 SGHDN and CDR2 FVKESK come from the germline V gene. Trimming at V came to 1 base and at J to 0 bases, leaving 1 base not matched to a gene. This CDR3 is CASSQADRGSYEQYF. The DNA for the CDR3 is TGTGCCAGCAGCCAAGCGGACAGGGGCTCCTACGAGCAGTACTTC.

In its sample, this clone was seen once. The V gene is TRBV6-5, the J gene TRBJ2-2; maybe TRBD1 (6 bases). Germline V gene sequence: CDR1 MNHEY, CDR2 SVGAGI. The germline V and J ends were trimmed by 6 bases and 4 bases, with 12 bases remaining between them. This CDR3 is 14 amino acids long. Here the CDR3 reads CASSLLQGTGELFF. In DNA, the CDR3 is TGTGCCAGCAGCTTATTACAGGGCACCGGGGAGCTGTTTTTT.

V is TRBV28 and J is TRBJ1-5, with a weak D call TRBD1 (5 bases). The CDR3 spans 15 residues. The V end was cut by 2 bases, the J end by 4 bases, with 12 bases between. CDR1 MDHEN and CDR2 SYDVKM come from the germline V gene. The CDR3 loop is CASSLGLQGNQPQHF. CDR3 in DNA: TGTGCCAGCAGTTTAGGCCTGCAGGGTAATCAGCCCCAGCATTTT.

The chain joins TRBV7-9 to TRBJ1-2; TRBD1 is a possible D gene (6 bases). The CDR3 is made up of 15 amino acids. Germline V gene lookup returns CDR1 SEHNR and CDR2 FQNEAQ (reference sequence). Trimming took off 5 bases at V and 7 bases at J, with 20 bases between the two ends. The CDR3 reads CASSLGGAGKSGYTF. CDR3 nucleotides: TGTGCCAGCAGCCTTGGGGGGGCAGGGAAGAGTGGCTACACCTTC.

J is TRBJ2-1 and V is TRBV24-1, with D uncertain. Germline V lookup: CDR1 KGHDR, CDR2 SFDVKD. This CDR3 comprises 14 residues. Deletions cut 1 base from V and 5 bases from J, with 8 bases between. CDR3 region: CATSDFGGHNEQFF. In DNA form, the CDR3 reads TGTGCCACCAGTGATTTTGGCGGACACAATGAGCAGTTCTTC.

The rearrangement links TRBV6-5 to TRBJ2-7; 7 nucleotides agree with TRBD1. With V trimmed by 6 bases and J by 3 bases, 8 bases remained unmatched. Germline loops: CDR1 MNHEY, CDR2 SVGAGI. There are 14 residues in the CDR3. This chain's CDR3 is CASRNAGTDYEQYF. The DNA of the CDR3 is TGTGCCAGCAGGAACGCCGGGACAGACTACGAGCAGTACTTC.

The chain recombines TRBV7-3 with TRBJ2-5; TRBD2 might be the D (5 bases). This CDR3 region has 15 residues. The V end was cut by 0 bases, the J end by 4 bases, with 12 bases between. In germline, CDR1 is SGHTA, CDR2 FQGTGA. The CDR3 loop is CASSLTASRRETQYF. CDR3 coding DNA: TGTGCCAGCAGCTTAACGGCTAGCAGAAGAGAGACCCAGTACTTC.